The text below deals with one TCR beta chain. This may arise from a read error, as a much more abundant clone is one base away. Lacking the conserved final phenylalanine or tryptophan, this CDR3 likely reflects a read error. Germline V gene sequence: CDR1 MGHRA, CDR2 YSYEKL. V lost 6 bases, J lost 4 bases, and 6 bases lay in between. This CDR3 has 11 amino acids. TCRdb reprocessed the PCR reads via MiXCR and lists one record per CDR3 protein. Here the sample spans about 300,000 distinct CDR3 sequences, about a fifth being singletons. This sample was taken from a study of molecular identifiers for immune sequencing clone quantification.

The TCR comes from a human donor in good health. Some libraries in this study had Jurkat cell RNA spiked in. This chain links TRBV4-1 with TRBJ2-5; D call uncertain. The material sequenced was naive CD8+ T cells from blood, with Jurkat cell RNA spiked in. Subset given: FACS-sorted CD8+CD4-CCR7+CD45RA+ naive T cells. Here the CDR3 reads CASRSRETQYL. The CDR3 DNA is TGCGCCAGCAGATCGAGAGAGACCCAGTACCTC.